This T cell receptor beta chain was recorded in a study of T cells in Graves' hyperthyroidism and ophthalmopathy (dated by TCRdb to between 2019 and 2020). For the study in its entirety: Peripheral blood samples were taken at initial diagnosis, before any treatment was given. To identify distinguishing TCR V-J signatures, a discovery cohort of 100 patients was used, comprising 43 with Graves' ophthalmopathy and approximately 57 with stable Graves' hyperthyroidism. An independent validation cohort of under 20 hyperthyroidism patients and 17 patients who later progressed to ophthalmopathy tested prospective prediction of ophthalmopathy. The 90 to 100 discovery patients were randomly divided into training and test sets at a 7:3 ratio. In several Graves' hyperthyroidism patients, the study also compared T-cell repertoires from thyroid tissue with T-cell repertoires from blood. After sampling, hyperthyroidism patients received methimazole starting at 30 mg daily, and ophthalmopathy patients received high-dose intravenous methylprednisolone. According to the paper, TCR Vbeta CDR3 sequencing was carried out on about 140 peripheral blood samples, which came from 40 to 45 ophthalmopathy, 75 to 80 hyperthyroidism and about 17 progressor patients. General conclusions and limits of the study: Sample size was not statistically predetermined, and blinding of investigators to group allocation was not performed. In cross-validation, a model built on a 13 V-J signature told ophthalmopathy apart from stable hyperthyroidism with 85% to 90% sensitivity and roughly 82% specificity, and in testing the same model reached 80%/75%. Most expanded thyroid clonotypes (frequency above 0.001) were also detected in blood, suggesting blood repertoires may reflect thyroid immune responses. During validation, the model predicted progression to ophthalmopathy a median of about 6.3 months ahead of onset, with just under 71% sensitivity and 72.22% specificity.

There are 13 amino acids in the CDR3, from cysteine to phenylalanine inclusive. Only CDR3 DNA is held: 39 bases, read in frame from base 1. From a lookup of the germline V gene (reference sequence), CDR1 and CDR2 are MNHEY and SMNVEV. V loses 5 bases, J loses 9 bases, and the germline ends lie 11 bases apart. Stable Graves' hyperthyroidism was defined as the absence of progression to ophthalmopathy over 18 months of follow-up. Hyperthyroidism patients were newly diagnosed, with disease duration under 2 months, and aged 18 to 65 years. Patients with uncontrolled infections, other autoimmune diseases, pregnancy or lactation were excluded. Diagnoses were based on clinical symptoms, serum thyroxine and TRAb, thyroid ultrasound and orbital computed tomography. PBMCs were isolated from more than 9 ml of fresh peripheral blood by Ficoll-Paque density gradient centrifugation. Total RNA was extracted with Trizol reagent, and quality was checked on an Agilent 2100 Bioanalyzer.

The TCR beta CDR3 regions were amplified from the RNA transcripts. The TCR CDR3 was subjected to a first round of RT-PCR using the HTBI primer set and the Qiagen OneStep RT-PCR kit. A second multiplex PCR round built the libraries, followed by size selection and purification. Paired-end sequencing of the libraries was performed with 100 bp reads on an Illumina HiSeq2000. The paper's processing steps were these. SOAPnuke was used to process the raw data, with reads discarded if the reads contained adapters or uncalled bases, had a mean Phred below 15, or lacked an exact constant-primer or identifier match. High-quality paired reads were merged with COPE v1.2.5, and unique nucleotide sequences were defined as clonotypes. Clonotypes were aligned to IMGT TRBV, TRBD and TRBJ reference segments using MiTCR v1.1. Only V-J combinations with frequency above 0.0001, covering 99% to 99.2% of repertoires, were analysed. The TCS score was defined as F50 (clonal expansion) divided by E x V (chaos), with BLOSUM62-based TCRdist calculated between CDR3 peptides within each V-J. Welch's t-statistics and random forest reduced 500 to 550 V-J features to roughly 13, which were used in a naive Bayes classifier (R e1071). TCRdb handled the public reads itself, with Q25 trimming in fastp and clone calling in MiXCR, and kept productive beta chains. CDR3 protein sequences are deduplicated, and each keeps its most common genes and DNA. Clone size and V and J calls follow TCRdb, not the original study. Across this sample there are about 560,000 distinct CDR3 sequences, with around 15% seen only once. The ten biggest clones cover roughly 18% of the sample.

This clonotype was seen at least ten times. Its recognized antigen is unknown. Qualities for individual bases were not recorded, and no much larger clone is one base off. This receptor was taken from a woman between 18 and 29 years old with Graves' hyperthyroidism. The chain was built from TRBV27 and TRBJ1-6; matching of 6 bases hints at TRBD1 as the D gene. The sample taken for sequencing was blood. The DNA sequence is as follows: TGTGCCAGCAGTCCCAACAGGGCTTCACCCCTCCACTTT. This gives the protein CASSPNRASPLHF.